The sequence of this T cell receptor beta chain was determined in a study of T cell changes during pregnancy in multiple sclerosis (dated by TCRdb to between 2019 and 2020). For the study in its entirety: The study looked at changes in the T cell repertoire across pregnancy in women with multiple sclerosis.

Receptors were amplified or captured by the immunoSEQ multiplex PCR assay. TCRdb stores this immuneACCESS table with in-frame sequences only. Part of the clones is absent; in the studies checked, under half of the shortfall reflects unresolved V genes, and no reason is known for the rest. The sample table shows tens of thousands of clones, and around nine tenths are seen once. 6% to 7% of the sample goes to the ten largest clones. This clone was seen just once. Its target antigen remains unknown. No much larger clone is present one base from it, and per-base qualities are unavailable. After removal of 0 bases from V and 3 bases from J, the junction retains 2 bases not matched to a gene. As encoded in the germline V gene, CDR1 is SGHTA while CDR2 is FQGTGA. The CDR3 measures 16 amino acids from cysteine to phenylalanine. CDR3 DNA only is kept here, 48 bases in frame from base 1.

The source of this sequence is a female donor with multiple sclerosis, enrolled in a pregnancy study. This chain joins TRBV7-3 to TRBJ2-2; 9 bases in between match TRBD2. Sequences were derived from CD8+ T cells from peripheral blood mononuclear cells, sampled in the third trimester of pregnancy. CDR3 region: CASSLTTSGYTGELFF. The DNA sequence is TGTGCCAGCAGCTTAACGACTAGCGGATACACCGGGGAGCTGTTTTTT.